This paragraph reports one T cell receptor beta chain. The data were obtained in a study of blood T cell repertoires in COVID-19. V dropped 4 bases and J dropped 1 base, with 21 bases sitting between them. Germline CDR1 SGDLS, CDR2 YYNGEE. CDR3 length: 18 residues. Clones were sequenced by immunoSEQ multiplex PCR, and TCRdb holds only the in-frame ones, with some missing. The table lists about 310,000 clones, 75% to 90% of them singletons. The J gene is TRBJ1-5, the V gene TRBV9; no reliable D call. The receptor's source is a woman aged 35 to 49 who had recovered from COVID-19. What was sequenced was PBMCs or T cells enriched from blood (not recorded which). CDR3 in DNA: TGTGCCAGCAGCCATCTCGCCCTGAGACGTAGCAGCAATCAGCCCCAGCATTTT. Translating gives CASSHLALRRSSNQPQHF.